The 16 T cell receptor beta chains listed next were all sequenced from one sample in a study of T cells after yellow fever vaccination. One entry per CDR3 protein, called by TCRdb with MiXCR from the 5' RACE reads. This sample has approximately 610,000 distinct CDR3 sequences, with less than 20% found just once. The sequences come from PBMCs, collected 4 to 5 days after the first yellow fever vaccination. Every receptor here comes from a man aged 18 to 35 who received the YFV17D yellow fever vaccine.

This clonotype was counted between two and nine times. The genes are TRBV4-2 and TRBJ2-1, with no clear D. V lost 1 base and J lost 7, with 14 bases in between. CDR1 is LGHNA and CDR2 is YNFKEQ in the germline V gene. This CDR3 is built from 15 residues. The DNA for the CDR3 is TGTGCCAGCAGCCAAGCCCCGGGCCGGCCTAATGAGCAGTTCTTC. Translating gives CASSQAPGRPNEQFF.

This clonotype was found many times. V usage is TRBV5-1 and J usage is TRBJ2-7; 11 bases map to TRBD1. The V and J ends lost 3 bases and 3 bases, in that order; junction bases with no gene match: 5. The length of the CDR3 is 15 residues. Germline lookup yields CDR1 SGHRS and CDR2 YFSETQ. The CDR3 DNA is TGCGCCAGCAGCTGTCGGGACAGGGGGATCTACGAGCAGTACGTC. Its protein product is CASSCRDRGIYEQYV.

This clonotype showed up just a few times. The V and J genes are TRBV9 and TRBJ2-7; tentative D call: TRBD1 (6 bases). CDR3 length equals 15 residues. Germline V gene lookup returns CDR1 SGDLS and CDR2 YYNGEE. Deletions cut 0 bases from V and 4 bases from J, with 14 bases between. The DNA for the CDR3 is TGTGCCAGCAGCGTAGATGGGGGCGGTTTGTACGAGCAGTACTTC. Its protein is CASSVDGGGLYEQYF.

The chain employs TRBV20-1 and TRBJ1-2; no clear D gene. With 4 bases removed from V and 3 bases from J, the gap between germline ends came to 15 bases. Germline V lookup: CDR1 DFQATT, CDR2 SNEGSKA (reference sequence). This CDR3 comprises 14 residues. The CDR3 spells CSATLHESYYGYTF. CDR3 bases: TGCAGTGCTACATTACACGAATCCTACTATGGCTACACCTTC.

The sample holds a few counts of this clonotype. The rearrangement joins TRBV27 to TRBJ1-2; D might be TRBD1 (6 bases). CDR3 length: 18 residues. The V end was cut by 1 base, the J end by 2 bases, with 20 bases between. Germline V gene lookup returns CDR1 MNHEY and CDR2 SMNVEV (reference sequence). The CDR3 sequence: CASSLYGGAGVLNYGYTF. CDR3 DNA sequence: TGTGCCAGCAGTTTATATGGTGGGGCAGGGGTGCTAAACTATGGCTACACCTTC.

The CDR3 bases are TGTGCCAGCAGATCATCCGGGACAGGGGGCGTTGAAAAACTGTTTTTT. Its translation is CASRSSGTGGVEKLFF. The rearrangement uses TRBV12-3 or TRBV12-4 and TRBJ1-4; 12 nucleotides line up with TRBD1. Trimming took 6 bases from V and 7 from J; bases not matched to a gene: 9. The CDR3 length is 16 residues.

In this sample, this clonotype turned up many times. V and J are TRBV7-2 and TRBJ2-2; 7 bases align to TRBD1. The CDR3 length is 14 residues. J was trimmed by 4 bases and V by 4 bases; bases with no gene match: 3. Germline V gene data show CDR1 as SGHTA and CDR2 as FQGNSA. Written as DNA, the CDR3 is TGTGCCAGCAGCTCGAGGACAGGCACCGGGGAGCTGTTTTTT. Its translation: CASSSRTGTGELFF. The variable domain in full, completed from reference TRBV7-2 and TRBJ2-2, reads GAGVSQSPSNKVTEKGKDVELRCDPISGHTALYWYRQSLGQGLEFLIYFQGNSAPDKSGLPSDRFSAERTGGSVSTLTIQRTQQEDSAVYLCASSSRTGTGELFFGEGSRLTVL.

The chain links TRBV29-1 to TRBJ2-5; TRBD1 is a possible D gene (6 bases). Per germline, CDR1 SQVTM and CDR2 ANQGSEA. The CDR3 has 11 amino acids. V was shortened by 7 bases and J by 5 bases, with 11 bases between the two germline ends. The CDR3 reads CSGLTGETQYF. In DNA, the CDR3 is TGCAGCGGACTGACAGGCGAGACCCAGTACTTC.

This sequence joins TRBV12-3 or TRBV12-4 and TRBJ2-7; TRBD1 matches at 7 bases. CDR3 length equals 13 residues. The ends lost 6 bases at V and 5 bases at J; junction bases unmatched: 7. The CDR3 protein is CASRKGGVDEQYF. As DNA, the CDR3 is TGTGCCAGCAGAAAAGGGGGCGTCGACGAGCAGTACTTC.

The chain recombines TRBV5-6 with TRBJ2-2, with 8 bases lining up with TRBD1. J was trimmed by 6 bases and V by 0 bases; bases with no gene match: 7. This CDR3 is built from 16 residues. Germline V CDR1 and CDR2: SGHDT, YYEEEE. CDR3 nucleotides: TGTGCCAGCAGCTTGGGTCGGACAGGGAAATCCGGGGAGCTGTTTTTT. This encodes CASSLGRTGKSGELFF.

This clonotype was seen only a few times. This chain links TRBV11-3 with TRBJ1-1; D is ambiguous. V was clipped by 8 bases and J by 6 bases, with 16 bases between them. CDR1 is SGHNT, CDR2 YENEEA, per germline. CDR3 length: 13 residues. The CDR3 sequence: CASRSGRRAEAFF. CDR3 DNA: TGTGCCAGCCGCAGCGGGCGCCGGGCTGAAGCTTTCTTT.

This clonotype was observed a few times. The chain combines TRBV4-3 with TRBJ2-7, with D unresolved. Germline loops: CDR1 LGHNA, CDR2 YSLEER. V shed 8 bases and J shed 8 bases, with 4 bases lying between them. CDR3 length equals 8 residues. Here the CDR3 reads CASPKQYF. The DNA for the CDR3 is TGCGCCAGCCCGAAGCAGTACTTC.

The gene calls are TRBV20-1 and TRBJ2-3; 8 bases fit TRBD2. CDR3 length: 15 amino acids. V gave up 6 bases and J gave up 2 bases; unmatched junction bases: 10. CDR1 and CDR2 from the germline V gene are DFQATT and SNEGSKA (reference sequence). CDR3 bases: TGCAGTGCACCCACAGCGGGGGTTACCACAGATACGCAGTATTTT. Its protein is CSAPTAGVTTDTQYF.

In the case of this clonotype: The germline gene is not matched at one end of the junction; a read error may be the cause. V gene TRBV29-1 combines with J gene TRBJ2-5; a possible D gene is TRBD2 (5 bases). Per the germline V gene, CDR1 is SQVTM and CDR2 is ANQGSEA. The CDR3 extends over 14 amino acids. CDR3 sequence: CSGEWPGKGETQYF. CDR3 DNA sequence: TGCAGCGGTGAATGGCCGGGAAAAGGGGAGACCCAGTACTTC.

The J gene is TRBJ1-2, the V gene TRBV5-1; 7 nucleotides match TRBD1. V lost 7 bases, J lost 6 bases, and 9 bases stayed unmatched. The V gene's germline CDR1 is SGHRS and CDR2 YFSETQ. The CDR3 sequence is 13 residues long. CDR3 loop: CASASGDRDGYTF. CDR3 nucleotides: TGCGCCAGCGCTAGTGGAGACAGGGATGGCTACACCTTC.

In its sample, this clonotype was seen a few times. The V call is TRBV19, the J call TRBJ2-2; D uncertain. Looked up from germline, CDR1 is LNHDA and CDR2 is SQIVND (reference sequence). The CDR3 is made up of 15 amino acids. Trimming took off 5 bases at V and 6 bases at J, with 16 bases between the two ends. The CDR3 reads CASSFLGHGPGELFF. CDR3 DNA: TGTGCCAGTAGTTTCCTGGGCCACGGCCCCGGGGAGCTGTTTTTT.